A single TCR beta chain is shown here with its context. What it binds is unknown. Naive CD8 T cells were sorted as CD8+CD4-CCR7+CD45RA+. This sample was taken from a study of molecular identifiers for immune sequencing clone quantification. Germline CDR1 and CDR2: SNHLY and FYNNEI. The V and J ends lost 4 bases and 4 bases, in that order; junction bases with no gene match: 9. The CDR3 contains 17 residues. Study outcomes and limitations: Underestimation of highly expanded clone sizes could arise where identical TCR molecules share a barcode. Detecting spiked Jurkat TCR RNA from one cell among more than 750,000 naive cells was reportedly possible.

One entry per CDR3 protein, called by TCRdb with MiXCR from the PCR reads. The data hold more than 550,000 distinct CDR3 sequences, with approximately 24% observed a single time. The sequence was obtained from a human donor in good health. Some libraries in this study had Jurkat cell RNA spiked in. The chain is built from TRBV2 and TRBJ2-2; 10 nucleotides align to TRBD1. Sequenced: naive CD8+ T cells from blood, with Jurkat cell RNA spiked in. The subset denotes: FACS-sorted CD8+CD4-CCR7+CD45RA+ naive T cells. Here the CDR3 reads CASSVDRDRGSTGELFF. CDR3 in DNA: TGTGCCAGCAGTGTCGATAGGGACAGGGGCAGCACCGGGGAGCTGTTTTTT.